This TCR beta chain came from a study of cytomegalovirus exposure and HLA in healthy donors. With V trimmed by 2 bases and J by 6 bases, 2 bases remained unmatched. Germline lookup yields CDR1 ENHRY and CDR2 SYGVKD. This CDR3 contains 16 residues. The PCR was carried out with 60 Vbeta primers and 13 Jbeta primers. The repertoire was sequenced with immunoSEQ multiplex PCR; TCRdb's copy has only in-frame clones and lacks some. Counted here are about 150,000 clones, around four fifths occurring once; the ten biggest clones make up less than 10%. V and J are TRBV10-3 and TRBJ2-2, with 14 bases identical to TRBD2. The sequenced sample consisted of PBMCs. The sequence was obtained from a woman aged 45-65 years in good health and CMV-seropositive. Here the CDR3 DNA reads TGTGCCATCAGTGAGCGACTAGCGGGAGGGCCCGGGGAGCTGTTTTTT. Amino acids: CAISERLAGGPGELFF.